This is a list of T cell receptor beta chains from one sample in a study of early T cells in non-severe SARS-CoV-2 infection. TCRdb reprocessed the 5' RACE reads via MiXCR and lists one record per CDR3 protein. The sample contains approximately 65,000 distinct CDR3 sequences, about 10% of which appear only once. Sequences were derived from whole blood, sampled at baseline. The receptors here all came from an adult who was a healthcare worker with PCR-confirmed SARS-CoV-2 infection or an uninfected control (not recorded which). Both conserved end residues are part of each CDR3. Fields, in order: CDR3 DNA, CDR3 protein, clone size, V gene, D gene, J gene. A D gene is named only where the DNA matches it firmly. Rows may omit the clone size; those that give it use once, few, many or a size class.

DNA: TGTGCCAGCAGCGTGGGTCGCGGTGCCGAAAAACTGTTTTTT
CDR3: CASSVGRGAEKLFF
size: few
V: TRBV9
D: -
J: TRBJ1-4

DNA: TGCGCCAGCAGCGGGCAGGGTATGAACACTGAAGCTTTCTTT
CDR3: CASSGQGMNTEAFF
size: many
V: TRBV5-1
D: -
J: TRBJ1-1

DNA: TGCAGCGCCAGGACAGGGGTGATTAGTGGCTACACCTTC
CDR3: CSARTGVISGYTF
size: -
V: TRBV29-1
D: TRBD1
J: TRBJ1-2

DNA: TGTGCCAGCAGTACTTTCGTTCGGGACGAGCAGTACTTC
CDR3: CASSTFVRDEQYF
size: few
V: TRBV12-3/TRBV12-4
D: -
J: TRBJ2-7

DNA: TGTGCCACCGAACTAGCGGCCGAGGGTGAGCAGTTCTTC
CDR3: CATELAAEGEQFF
size: -
V: TRBV2
D: TRBD2
J: TRBJ2-1

DNA: TGTGCCAGCCGTGTGAACACTGAAGCTTTCTTT
CDR3: CASRVNTEAFF
size: many
V: TRBV2
D: -
J: TRBJ1-1

DNA: TGTGCCACCTCCCCGGCGAGGGCAGATACGCAGTATTTT
CDR3: CATSPARADTQYF
size: -
V: TRBV24-1
D: -
J: TRBJ2-3

DNA: TGTGCCAGCACACAACTCGGACAGGGGATGAACACTGAAGCTTTCTTT
CDR3: CASTQLGQGMNTEAFF
size: -
V: TRBV18
D: TRBD1
J: TRBJ1-1

DNA: TGTGCCAGTAGTATCTTGTCCGGGACAAACTACGAGCAGTACTTC
CDR3: CASSILSGTNYEQYF
size: -
V: TRBV19
D: -
J: TRBJ2-7

DNA: TGTGCCAGCAGCCCGGACAGGGGGCCCGTCGGGGAGCTGTTTTTT
CDR3: CASSPDRGPVGELFF
size: -
V: TRBV7-8
D: TRBD1
J: TRBJ2-2

DNA: TGCAGTGCTAGCCCCCGGACAGGGACCCACGAGCAGTACTTC
CDR3: CSASPRTGTHEQYF
size: -
V: TRBV20-1
D: TRBD1
J: TRBJ2-7

DNA: TGTGCCAGCAGCCCTCAGGGGAACGGTGAAAAACTGTTTTTT
CDR3: CASSPQGNGEKLFF
size: few
V: TRBV7-6
D: -
J: TRBJ1-4

DNA: TGTGCCAGCAGCTTAGGTGGTGCTGGGGGGCAGTACGAGCAGTACTTC
CDR3: CASSLGGAGGQYEQYF
size: -
V: TRBV7-2
D: -
J: TRBJ2-7

DNA: TGTGCCAGCTCCCCGGGAAGTTTCCAAGAGACCCAGTACTTC
CDR3: CASSPGSFQETQYF
size: few
V: TRBV18
D: -
J: TRBJ2-5

DNA: TGTGCCAGCAGTACCTTTGGAAACACCATATATTTT
CDR3: CASSTFGNTIYF
size: few
V: TRBV6-1
D: -
J: TRBJ1-3

DNA: TGTGCCAGTCTGGCAACAGGGGCAGAGACCCAGTACTTC
CDR3: CASLATGAETQYF
size: many
V: TRBV19
D: TRBD1
J: TRBJ2-5

DNA: TGTGCCAGCAGTCCCCGCCTAGAGGGCTACGAGCAGTACTTC
CDR3: CASSPRLEGYEQYF
size: -
V: TRBV2
D: -
J: TRBJ2-7

DNA: TGTGCCACCAGCAGAGAGCTAGCGGGGCTCACAGATACGCAGTATTTT
CDR3: CATSRELAGLTDTQYF
size: few
V: TRBV15
D: TRBD2
J: TRBJ2-3

DNA: TGCGCCAGCAGCTTGGATGGGGTGAACACTGAAGCTTTCTTT
CDR3: CASSLDGVNTEAFF
size: -
V: TRBV5-1
D: -
J: TRBJ1-1

DNA: TGTGCCACCAGCAGAGTGCCTAGCCCAGATACGCAGTATTTT
CDR3: CATSRVPSPDTQYF
size: -
V: TRBV15
D: -
J: TRBJ2-3

DNA: TGTGCCAGCAGCTCGGGACTAGCGGGGGGCCAAGAGACCCAGTACTTC
CDR3: CASSSGLAGGQETQYF
size: few
V: TRBV7-2
D: TRBD2
J: TRBJ2-5

DNA: TGCGCCAGCAGTGATGGGGTCCGCTACAATGAGCAGTTCTTC
CDR3: CASSDGVRYNEQFF
size: -
V: TRBV10-2
D: -
J: TRBJ2-1

DNA: TGTGCTAGCAGCTTAGAGGTCGGCACTGAGGTATTCTTT
CDR3: CASSLEVGTEVFF
size: few
V: TRBV7-7
D: -
J: TRBJ1-1

DNA: TGTGCCAGCAGCCCCAGGGCCCGCGGGGGGGCAAGAGATACGCAGTATTTT
CDR3: CASSPRARGGARDTQYF
size: few
V: TRBV7-8
D: TRBD2
J: TRBJ2-3

DNA: TGTGCCACCAGTGAACGGACAGGGGGCACAGATACGCAGTATTTT
CDR3: CATSERTGGTDTQYF
size: few
V: TRBV24-1
D: TRBD1
J: TRBJ2-3

DNA: TGTGCCACCAGCAGAGCTTCCGGGACAGGTACGCAGTATTTT
CDR3: CATSRASGTGTQYF
size: -
V: TRBV15
D: TRBD1
J: TRBJ2-3

DNA: TGTGCAAGTCGCCAAACCCTTGGCGGATGCACAGATACGCAGTATTTT
CDR3: CASRQTLGGCTDTQYF
size: -
V: TRBV12-2
D: -
J: TRBJ2-3

DNA: TGTGCCAGCAGCTTAGCGCGGACTCTTAATGAAAAACTGTTTTTT
CDR3: CASSLARTLNEKLFF
size: few
V: TRBV7-8
D: -
J: TRBJ1-4

DNA: TGTGCCAGCAGCGTGGGACAGGCCTACAATGAGCAGTTCTTC
CDR3: CASSVGQAYNEQFF
size: many
V: TRBV3-1
D: TRBD1
J: TRBJ2-1

DNA: TGTGCCAGCAAGCTTGGGGGGGGTACAGATACGCAGTATTTT
CDR3: CASKLGGGTDTQYF
size: few
V: TRBV4-2
D: TRBD2
J: TRBJ2-3

DNA: TGCGCCTCCCGGACAGGGCCAGATACGCAGTATTTT
CDR3: CASRTGPDTQYF
size: few
V: TRBV5-1
D: TRBD1
J: TRBJ2-3

DNA: TGCGCCAGCAGCCAAGGGTCTGGGTCAGACTATGGCTACACCTTC
CDR3: CASSQGSGSDYGYTF
size: -
V: TRBV4-3
D: -
J: TRBJ1-2

DNA: TGTGCCTGGAGAGGGGGCGGGGGCACAGATACGCAGTATTTT
CDR3: CAWRGGGGTDTQYF
size: many
V: TRBV30
D: -
J: TRBJ2-3

DNA: TGTGCCAGCTCACCACCTGAGAGGTTGGGAGACACCATATATTTT
CDR3: CASSPPERLGDTIYF
size: -
V: TRBV18
D: -
J: TRBJ1-3

DNA: TGTGCCACCCACGGGGGATTCCTACGCGAGCAGTACTTC
CDR3: CATHGGFLREQYF
size: many
V: TRBV6-1
D: -
J: TRBJ2-7

DNA: TGTGCCAGCAGCTTAGCGCGACAGTTCTACGAGCAGTACTTC
CDR3: CASSLARQFYEQYF
size: many
V: TRBV7-8
D: -
J: TRBJ2-7

DNA: TGTGCCAGCAGCCCAGTGGGACTGGGCTCCTACAATGAGCAGTTCTTC
CDR3: CASSPVGLGSYNEQFF
size: few
V: TRBV6-5
D: -
J: TRBJ2-1

DNA: TGTGCCAGCAGCTTGGAACGGTTCACTGAAGCTTTCTTT
CDR3: CASSLERFTEAFF
size: many
V: TRBV5-6
D: -
J: TRBJ1-1

DNA: TGTGCCAGCAGTGACGGGACTAGCTACAATGAGCAGTTCTTC
CDR3: CASSDGTSYNEQFF
size: many
V: TRBV6-4
D: TRBD2
J: TRBJ2-1

DNA: TGTGCCAGCAGTGAAGCTAGCGGGGGGTGGAATACGCAGTATTTT
CDR3: CASSEASGGWNTQYF
size: many
V: TRBV6-1
D: TRBD2
J: TRBJ2-3

DNA: TGTGCCAGCAGCTTACAGGGGGCGCAGGTGGGGAATACTGAAGCTTTCTTT
CDR3: CASSLQGAQVGNTEAFF
size: -
V: TRBV7-9
D: TRBD1
J: TRBJ1-1

DNA: TGTGCCAGCAGTTTAGGAGTCATCAACACTGAAGCTTTCTTT
CDR3: CASSLGVINTEAFF
size: few
V: TRBV28
D: -
J: TRBJ1-1

DNA: TGCAGTGCTATAGACCGCTCTGAAGCTTTCTTT
CDR3: CSAIDRSEAFF
size: few
V: TRBV20-1
D: -
J: TRBJ1-1

DNA: TGTGCCAGCAGCGTCGAAGGGGTAAGCACTGAAGCTTTCTTT
CDR3: CASSVEGVSTEAFF
size: -
V: TRBV9
D: -
J: TRBJ1-1

DNA: TGTGCCAGCAAGACAACGCGGGGTCTCCCCTACGAGCAGTACTTC
CDR3: CASKTTRGLPYEQYF
size: -
V: TRBV11-2
D: -
J: TRBJ2-7

DNA: TGTGCCAGCAGCCAAGGGGGACTAGCGGGGGACAATGAGCAGTTCTTC
CDR3: CASSQGGLAGDNEQFF
size: few
V: TRBV3-1
D: TRBD2
J: TRBJ2-1

DNA: TGTGCCAGCAGCTTAAAAATTACAGGTACCACCGGGGAGCTGTTTTTT
CDR3: CASSLKITGTTGELFF
size: -
V: TRBV7-9
D: -
J: TRBJ2-2

DNA: TGTGCCAGCAGCCCGGGAGTGGGAGCGGGGGGGCCAATCGAGCAGTACTTC
CDR3: CASSPGVGAGGPIEQYF
size: many
V: TRBV4-2
D: TRBD2
J: TRBJ2-7

DNA: TGTGCCAGCAGTTACGGACTCGGAGTGGGGACCACCTACGAGCAGTACTTC
CDR3: CASSYGLGVGTTYEQYF
size: few
V: TRBV6-6
D: -
J: TRBJ2-7

DNA: TGTGCCAGCAGCTTACCCGGGACAGGGGGCGCCGATGAAAAACTGTTTTTT
CDR3: CASSLPGTGGADEKLFF
size: many
V: TRBV5-5
D: TRBD1
J: TRBJ1-4

DNA: TGTGCCAGCAGTTTCCCGGGACAGATCTTAAACACCATATATTTT
CDR3: CASSFPGQILNTIYF
size: few
V: TRBV12-3/TRBV12-4
D: TRBD1
J: TRBJ1-3

DNA: TGTGCCAGCAGCCAAGCAGCTAGTTCATATACGCAGTATTTT
CDR3: CASSQAASSYTQYF
size: -
V: TRBV3-1
D: -
J: TRBJ2-3